Each of the 31 T cell receptor beta chains below was sequenced from the same sample in a study of identical twins. TCRdb reanalysed the 5' RACE reads using MiXCR and keeps one entry per CDR3 protein. The table has 400,000 to 550,000 distinct CDR3 sequences, roughly an eighth seen once. The same specimen was also included in a second study, on yellow fever vaccine responses in identical twins.

The sample comprised CD4+ T cells sorted from blood. The receptors were sampled from a woman younger than 35 in good health.

The V gene is TRBV2, the J gene TRBJ2-3; 8 bases match TRBD1. Germline V gives CDR1 SNHLY, CDR2 FYNNEI. This CDR3 spans 15 amino acids. Trimming removed 4 bases from V and 1 base from J; junction bases left unmatched: 4. The CDR3: CASSVDRVGTDTQYF. CDR3 in DNA: TGTGCCAGCAGTGTGGACAGGGTAGGCACAGATACGCAGTATTTT.

This sequence joins TRBV11-2 and TRBJ2-3; TRBD1 matches at 8 bases. The CDR3 loop spans 18 amino acids. V lost 1 base, J lost 0 bases, and 9 bases stayed unmatched. Germline CDR1 reads SGHAT; CDR2 reads FQNNGV. Written as DNA, the CDR3 is TGTGCCAGCAGCTTAGGCCAGGGGGCAGGTCGAAGCACAGATACGCAGTATTTT. It translates to CASSLGQGAGRSTDTQYF. The full variable domain, with the rest looked up from reference TRBV11-2 and TRBJ2-3, is EAGVAQSPRYKIIEKRQSVAFWCNPISGHATLYWYQQILGQGPKLLIQFQNNGVVDDSQLPKDRFSAERLKGVDSTLKIQPAKLEDSAVYLCASSLGQGAGRSTDTQYFGPGTRLTVL.

In its sample, this clonotype was seen a few times. The V call is TRBV5-5, the J call TRBJ1-2; D not certain. V lost 1 base to trimming and J lost 8 bases, with 12 bases between them. The germline CDR1 and CDR2 sequences are SGHKS and YYEKEE (reference sequence). The CDR3 length is 13 residues. The CDR3 sequence is CASSLSSLGGYTF. DNA of the CDR3: TGTGCCAGCAGCTTGAGCTCCCTTGGGGGCTACACCTTC.

A few counts support this clonotype. The V gene is TRBV28, the J gene TRBJ2-2, with D maybe TRBD2 (5 bases). The CDR3 runs to 16 residues. V was clipped by 2 bases and J by 1 base, with 11 bases between them. The germline V gene has CDR1 MDHEN and CDR2 SYDVKM. The CDR3 sequence is CASSLIGGGNTGELFF. CDR3 nucleotide sequence: TGTGCCAGCAGTTTAATCGGCGGAGGGAACACCGGGGAGCTGTTTTTT.

V gene TRBV7-8 combines with J gene TRBJ2-3; 13 bases line up with TRBD2. The CDR3 runs to 17 residues. V gave up 5 bases and J gave up 1 base; unmatched junction bases: 6. CDR1 and CDR2 (germline): SGHVS, FQNEAQ. Written as DNA, the CDR3 is TGTGCCAGCAGCCTGCTCGGACTAGCGGGAGGCACAGATACGCAGTATTTT. It yields the protein CASSLLGLAGGTDTQYF. The full variable domain, completed using reference TRBV7-8 and TRBJ2-3, is GAGVSQSPRYKVAKRGQDVALRCDPISGHVSLFWYQQALGQGPEFLTYFQNEAQLDKSGLPSDRFFAERPEGSVSTLKIQRTQQEDSAVYLCASSLLGLAGGTDTQYFGPGTRLTVL.

This clonotype was observed a handful of times. The rearrangement uses TRBV12-3 or TRBV12-4 and TRBJ2-3, with TRBD1 matching 11 bases. This CDR3 is built from 15 residues. Trimming removed 6 bases from V and 3 bases from J; junction bases left unmatched: 5. This chain's CDR3 is CASRTDRGQTDTQYF. The CDR3 DNA reads as TGTGCCAGCAGAACGGACAGGGGGCAGACAGATACGCAGTATTTT.

This clonotype was counted a few times. The chain employs TRBV5-5 and TRBJ2-3, with D tentatively TRBD2 (5 bases). V lost 4 bases to trimming and J lost 2 bases, with 14 bases between them. This CDR3 contains 15 residues. CDR1 and CDR2 from the germline V gene are SGHKS and YYEKEE (reference sequence). CDR3 in DNA: TGTGCCAGCAGCCCGCCCCGGGAAGCCACAGATACGCAGTATTTT. Protein product: CASSPPREATDTQYF.

The rearrangement joins TRBV2 to TRBJ2-1, with D possibly being TRBD2 (7 bases). V gave up 8 bases and J gave up 0 bases, with 17 bases separating them. This CDR3 region has 16 residues. CDR1 is SNHLY and CDR2 is FYNNEI in the germline V gene. In nucleotides, the CDR3 is TGTGCCAGCGCCGGGGAGGGGGGGAACTCCTACAATGAGCAGTTCTTC. The encoded protein is CASAGEGGNSYNEQFF.

This clonotype has just a few counts. The chain is built from TRBV7-6 and TRBJ2-1, with D perhaps TRBD2 (6 bases). The length of the CDR3 is 17 residues. Trimming left V 4 bases short and J 0 bases short, with 16 bases between. Germline CDR1 SGHVS, CDR2 FNYEAQ. The CDR3: CASSSGTVLSSYNEQFF. CDR3 DNA: TGTGCCAGCAGCTCGGGGACTGTCCTAAGCTCCTACAATGAGCAGTTCTTC. Based on the CDR3 plus reference TRBV7-6 and TRBJ2-1, the full variable domain is GAGVSQSPRYKVTKRGQDVALRCDPISGHVSLYWYRQALGQGPEFLTYFNYEAQQDKSGLPNDRFSAERPEGSISTLTIQRTEQRDSAMYRCASSSGTVLSSYNEQFFGPGTRLTVL.

This clonotype was seen a few times. The chain recombines TRBV12-3 or TRBV12-4 with TRBJ2-5, with TRBD2 matching over 8 bases. V was clipped by 5 bases and J by 4 bases; unmatched bases: 6. This CDR3 is 14 amino acids long. The CDR3 loop is CASSTRGVRETQYF. As DNA, the CDR3 is TGTGCCAGCAGTACGCGGGGGGTAAGAGAGACCCAGTACTTC.

The rearrangement joins TRBV7-9 to TRBJ1-1; no definite D call. Germline loops: CDR1 SEHNR, CDR2 FQNEAQ (reference sequence). CDR3 size: 14 residues. V lost 0 bases to trimming and J lost 4 bases, with 9 bases between them. The CDR3 bases are TGTGCCAGCAGCTTAGCACACCCGGGCACTGAAGCTTTCTTT. As protein: CASSLAHPGTEAFF.

The chain carries TRBV9 and TRBJ2-1, with D perhaps TRBD2 (7 bases). Trimming cost V 3 bases and J 7 bases, with 20 bases left between them. This CDR3 contains 16 residues. Looked up from germline, CDR1 is SGDLS and CDR2 is YYNGEE. CDR3 residues: CASSAQVGGPGNEQFF. The DNA for the CDR3 is TGTGCCAGCAGCGCGCAGGTGGGGGGGCCCGGGAATGAGCAGTTCTTC.

The rearrangement uses TRBV5-1 and TRBJ2-1; D not resolved. CDR1 is SGHRS, CDR2 YFSETQ, per germline. This CDR3 is built from 13 residues. V was clipped by 1 base and J by 6 bases, with 8 bases between them. The CDR3 nucleotides read TGCGCCAGCAGCTTGCTAGTAGGCAATGAGCAGTTCTTC. Translation gives CASSLLVGNEQFF.

This clonotype turned up a few times. This rearrangement joins TRBV6-2 or TRBV6-3 to TRBJ2-5; 12 bases align to TRBD2. Germline assignment: CDR1 MNHEY and CDR2 SVGEGT. Trimming cost V 4 bases and J 1 base; bases outside gene matches: 1. This CDR3 spans 15 amino acids. The CDR3 nucleotides are TGTGCCAGCAGTTCTAGCGGGAGGGCCCAAGAGACCCAGTACTTC. Translating it yields CASSSSGRAQETQYF.

This clonotype was seen repeatedly, ten times or more. The chain recombines TRBV6-2 or TRBV6-3 with TRBJ2-1; TRBD1 aligns across 7 bases. The CDR3 spans 14 residues. Germline loops: CDR1 MNHEY, CDR2 SVGEGT. Germline trimming cut 6 bases from V and 7 bases from J; bases unmatched to any gene: 9. The CDR3 sequence is CASSESGGVNEQFF. The DNA of the CDR3 is TGTGCCAGCAGCGAGTCAGGGGGTGTGAATGAGCAGTTCTTC.

This clonotype was seen many times. The chain has TRBV3-1 and TRBJ1-5; D is unresolved. The germline V gene encodes CDR1 LGHDT and CDR2 YNNKEL (reference sequence). CDR3 length equals 13 residues. V lost 4 bases, J lost 9 bases, and 13 bases lay in between. CDR3 region: CASSPPGMWPQHF. The CDR3 nucleotides read TGTGCCAGCAGCCCCCCTGGAATGTGGCCCCAGCATTTT.

This clonotype was seen many times. This rearrangement joins TRBV29-1 to TRBJ2-1; 7 bases are a match to TRBD1. Germline CDR1 reads SQVTM; CDR2 reads ANQGSEA. V lost 6 bases to trimming and J lost 3 bases; unmatched junction nucleotides: 5. This CDR3 is built from 13 residues. The CDR3 loop reads CSVGDRYYNEQFF. CDR3 in DNA: TGCAGCGTGGGGGACAGATACTACAATGAGCAGTTCTTC.

The chain uses TRBV30 and TRBJ2-7, with D unclear. Germline CDR1 GTSNPN, CDR2 SVGIG (reference sequence). V lost 0 bases, J lost 3 bases, and 9 bases lay in between. This CDR3 region has 13 residues. Here the CDR3 DNA reads TGTGCCTGGAGTGTAAGCCCAGGCTACGAGCAGTACTTC. Encoded protein: CAWSVSPGYEQYF.

The chain combines TRBV6-2 or TRBV6-3 with TRBJ2-1, with 12 bases aligning to TRBD2. V lost 7 bases, J lost 12 bases, and 7 bases stayed unmatched. Germline values: CDR1 MNHEY, CDR2 SVGEGT. The CDR3 runs to 13 residues. The CDR3 DNA reads as TGTGCCAGCACCTTCGGACTAGCGGGGACGCAGTTCTTC. This gives the protein CASTFGLAGTQFF.

This clonotype was counted only a few times. This chain links TRBV3-1 with TRBJ2-2; D not certain. V was clipped by 2 bases and J by 9 bases, with 7 bases between them. Germline values: CDR1 LGHDT, CDR2 YNNKEL (reference sequence). The CDR3 is 12 amino acids. CDR3 residues: CASSQLKRELFF. In DNA, the CDR3 is TGTGCCAGCAGCCAACTTAAGAGGGAGCTGTTTTTT.

This clonotype came up a few times. The V call is TRBV7-2, the J call TRBJ2-7; 8 nucleotides match TRBD1. J gave up 5 bases and V 7 bases, and 10 bases lay outside the gene matches. CDR3 length equals 14 residues. Germline V gene sequence: CDR1 SGHTA, CDR2 FQGNSA. CDR3 loop: CASNLGQGRDEQYF. The CDR3 DNA reads as TGTGCCAGCAACCTCGGACAGGGAAGAGACGAGCAGTACTTC. Together with reference TRBV7-2 and TRBJ2-7, the CDR3 gives the full variable domain: GAGVSQSPSNKVTEKGKDVELRCDPISGHTALYWYRQSLGQGLEFLIYFQGNSAPDKSGLPSDRFSAERTGGSVSTLTIQRTQQEDSAVYLCASNLGQGRDEQYFGPGTRLTVT.

This chain uses TRBV15 with TRBJ2-7; TRBD2 might be the D (6 bases). Deletions cut 1 base from V and 0 bases from J, with 13 bases between. The CDR3 consists of 16 residues. Germline CDR1 reads LNHNV; CDR2 reads YYDKDF (reference sequence). As DNA, the CDR3 is TGTGCCACCAGCAGAGCCCACGGGGGACTCTCCTACGAGCAGTACTTC. Protein: CATSRAHGGLSYEQYF.

The table lists this clonotype with many counts. This chain connects TRBV12-3 or TRBV12-4 to TRBJ1-5, with TRBD1 matching over 9 bases. Trimming removed 9 bases from V and 5 bases from J; junction bases left unmatched: 5. The CDR3 extends over 13 amino acids. The CDR3 spells CASSTGGYQPQHF. The CDR3 DNA is TGTGCCAGTTCCACAGGGGGCTATCAGCCCCAGCATTTT.

This clonotype was picked up a small number of times. The V gene is TRBV3-1, the J gene TRBJ2-3; D unresolved. Germline V gives CDR1 LGHDT, CDR2 YNNKEL (reference sequence). There are 16 residues in the CDR3. Deletions cut 1 base from V and 0 bases from J, with 11 bases between. The DNA for the CDR3 is TGTGCCAGCAGCCAAGTGCCGCCCCCCAGCACAGATACGCAGTATTTT. Its protein is CASSQVPPPSTDTQYF.

CDR3 in amino acids: CASKSSVRQMDNSPLHF. The CDR3 nucleotides read TGTGCCAGCAAGTCCAGCGTTAGACAGATGGATAATTCACCCCTCCACTTT. This chain uses TRBV2 with TRBJ1-6; tentative D call: TRBD1 (5 bases). This CDR3 is 17 amino acids long. With 7 bases removed from V and 5 bases from J, the gap between germline ends came to 21 bases. CDR1 is SNHLY, CDR2 FYNNEI, per germline.

The sample holds a few counts of this clonotype. The chain joins TRBV12-3 or TRBV12-4 to TRBJ1-6, with a possible D match to TRBD1 (6 bases). The V and J ends lost 7 bases and 5 bases respectively, with 15 bases between them. This CDR3 spans 15 amino acids. CDR3 nucleotide sequence: TGTGCCAGCAACAAACGACAGGTCGATAATTCACCCCTCCACTTT. It yields the protein CASNKRQVDNSPLHF.

The rearrangement links TRBV6-1 to TRBJ2-2, with 9 bases aligning to TRBD2. Germline CDR1 is MNHNS and CDR2 is SASEGT. CDR3 size: 16 residues. V shed 6 bases, J shed 6 bases, and the junction held 11 bases outside the gene matches. CDR3 region: CASSHLAGRGSGELFF. As DNA, the CDR3 is TGTGCCAGCAGCCACCTAGCGGGGCGGGGATCCGGGGAGCTGTTTTTT.

This clonotype was seen a few times. V is TRBV7-2 and J is TRBJ2-1; D may match TRBD1 or TRBD2 (6 bases each). V was trimmed by 2 bases and J by 7 bases, leaving 15 bases between them. This CDR3 region has 15 residues. From germline, CDR1 is SGHTA and CDR2 FQGNSA. CDR3 loop: CASSLSPGARNEQFF. As DNA, the CDR3 is TGTGCCAGCAGCTTATCCCCGGGGGCAAGGAATGAGCAGTTCTTC.

V gene TRBV2 combines with J gene TRBJ2-5; 9 bases are a match to TRBD1. The CDR3 sequence is 13 residues long. V lost 6 bases, J lost 7 bases, and 6 bases stayed unmatched. CDR1 and CDR2 from the germline V gene are SNHLY and FYNNEI. CDR3 DNA: TGTGCCAGCAGAAGGGACAGGGTAGGGACCCAGTACTTC. The encoded protein is CASRRDRVGTQYF.

This clonotype was seen once. The chain is built from TRBV28 and TRBJ2-7, with TRBD2 matching over 10 bases. The CDR3 covers 12 residues. V gave up 6 bases and J gave up 10 bases; unmatched junction bases: 6. The germline CDR1 and CDR2 sequences are MDHEN and SYDVKM. CDR3 in amino acids: CASRGSGGLQYF. The CDR3 DNA reads as TGTGCCAGCAGGGGTAGCGGGGGGCTACAGTACTTC.

This clonotype was counted only a few times. V and J are TRBV6-2 or TRBV6-3 and TRBJ1-1; possible D gene TRBD1, 6 bases. The CDR3 length is 13 residues. Germline V gene sequence: CDR1 MNHEY, CDR2 SVGEGT. Trimming removed 8 bases at V and 4 bases at J, with 14 bases between. The CDR3 sequence: CASSRGAGTEAFF. CDR3 in DNA: TGTGCCAGCTCTAGGGGGGCCGGCACTGAAGCTTTCTTT.